The clone carrying this T cell receptor beta chain appeared a few times. Antigen specificity is unknown. Since all of the isolated RNA was reverse transcribed, expressed TCRB transcripts were what got sequenced. The data were produced by immunoSEQ multiplex PCR, yet TCRdb's version contains in-frame clones alone and is incomplete. The sample includes 120,000 to 150,000 clones, roughly an eighth seen only once; the top ten take 1% to 1.5%. These data originate in a study of beta chain features in type 1 diabetes. Study results and caveats: For Type 1 diabetes patients, all four CD4+ subsets carried TCRB CDR3s that were moderately but significantly shorter.

Using CD45RO/CCR7/CD25/CD127/CD95/CD27, CD4+ naive, central memory, regulatory and stem cell-like memory cells were sorted. Purities over 95% were achieved in all sorted populations. The length of the CDR3 is 14 residues. Germline CDR1 and CDR2: GTSNPN and SVGIG (reference sequence). The ends were cut back, 0 bases at V and 4 bases at J, with 12 bases in the middle. Material: central memory CD4+ T cells from blood. The receptor's source is a man aged 18 to 30 with type 1 diabetes. This rearrangement joins TRBV30 to TRBJ1-1; D ambiguous. CDR3 DNA: TGTGCCTGGAGTGTAAATGGTATGGGCACTGAAGCTTTCTTT. Its protein is CAWSVNGMGTEAFF.